The entry below describes one T cell receptor (beta chain). The antigen is not known. These data belong to a study of vaccination effects on CD4 cells after COVID-19. Study at large: It was two doses of either the BNT162b2 or mRNA-1273 vaccine that participants received. Points from the study as a whole: The study enrolled few convalescent patients and sampled no early post-infection timepoints. Marked clonal contraction was seen in infection- and vaccine-induced clones late after vaccination.

Germline CDR1 is MGHRA and CDR2 is YSYEKL. The trim removed 6 bases at V and 1 base at J, leaving 8 bases unmatched. The CDR3 contains 15 residues. Expansion of antigen-specific CD4+ T cells with viral peptide pools was carried out by the ViraFEST assay before sequencing. CD4+ T cell isolation took place after 10 days of culture. Nucleocapsid antibodies stayed negative before and after vaccination, showing no earlier SARS-CoV-2 infection. PBMC were cultured at approximately 2 million per well with around 9.2 IU/ml IL-2 and 7.5 to 10 ug/ml peptides. The assay was immunoSEQ multiplex PCR, and TCRdb's table has in-frame clones only and misses some. The sample carries about 38,000 clones, 70% recorded once.

Sequencing was performed on CD4+ T cells from PBMCs cultured with SARS-CoV-2 spike peptides, taken before COVID-19 vaccination. The chain couples TRBV4-1 to TRBJ2-5; 7 bases fit TRBD1. This receptor was taken from a human donor who received a COVID-19 vaccine. CDR3: CASSRIQGIQETQYF. DNA of the CDR3: TGCGCCAGCAGTCGCATACAGGGGATCCAAGAGACCCAGTACTTC.